Listed here are 9 T cell receptor beta chains from one sample, sequenced in a study of T cells in Graves' hyperthyroidism and ophthalmopathy. What was amplified from RNA transcripts were TCR beta CDR3 regions. TCR CDR3 underwent first-round RT-PCR with the HTBI primer set. Via MiXCR, TCRdb re-called the multiplex PCR reads, giving one row per CDR3 protein. The sample shows more than 300,000 distinct CDR3 sequences, about a sixth of them seen only once. Input material: blood. These receptor sequences come from a woman aged 30 to 39 with Graves' hyperthyroidism that later progressed to Graves' ophthalmopathy.

Details on this clonotype: This may arise from a read error, as a much more abundant clone is one base away. The chain has TRBV20-1 and TRBJ2-3; no reliable D call. The CDR3 covers 12 residues. Germline assignment: CDR1 DFQATT and CDR2 SNEGSKA (reference sequence). The CDR3 reads CSARLSLDTQSF. The CDR3 coding sequence is TGCAGTGCTAGACTCAGTTTAGATACGCAGTCTTTT.

This clonotype was picked up many times. The chain couples TRBV3-1 to TRBJ1-1; D gene uncertain. The CDR3 spans 14 residues. Trimming shortened V by 3 bases and J by 5 bases, and 13 bases separated the two germline ends. CDR1 and CDR2 (germline): LGHDT, YNNKEL (reference sequence). CDR3 sequence (DNA): TGTGCCAGCAGCCACTCCTCTTTGGCAACTGAAGCTTTCTTT. This encodes CASSHSSLATEAFF.

V usage is TRBV7-9 and J usage is TRBJ1-2; a possible D gene is TRBD1 (6 bases). The length of the CDR3 is 15 residues. The V end lost 5 bases, the J end lost 8 bases, and 21 bases lay between the germline ends. The germline gives CDR1 SEHNR, CDR2 FQNEAQ (reference sequence). CDR3 loop: CASSPGQRGFYGYTF. Written as DNA, the CDR3 is TGTGCCAGCAGCCCCGGCCAGAGGGGGTTTTACGGCTACACCTTC.

This clonotype was detected only once. This chain joins TRBV7-2 and TRBJ1-1, with a possible D match to TRBD1 (5 bases). V shed 0 bases and J shed 2 bases, with 16 bases lying between them. Germline lookup yields CDR1 SGHTA and CDR2 FQGNSA. The CDR3 consists of 17 residues. The chain's CDR3 is CASSLAALLGLNTEAFF. Written as DNA, the CDR3 is TGTGCCAGCAGCTTAGCAGCTCTTCTGGGACTCAACACTGAAGCTTTCTTT.

The sample holds many counts of this clonotype. CDR3 amino acids: CASRKNRVEGNQPQHF. CDR3 coding DNA: TGTGCCAGCAGAAAGAACAGGGTTGAGGGCAATCAGCCCCAGCATTTT. This chain links TRBV6-1 with TRBJ1-5, with D perhaps TRBD1 (6 bases). The V gene lost 6 bases and the J gene lost 2 bases, with 17 bases spanning the gap. Germline values: CDR1 MNHNS, CDR2 SASEGT. The CDR3 loop spans 16 amino acids.

This clonotype was seen at least ten times. The chain uses TRBV14 and TRBJ2-5; D gene ambiguous. V was clipped by 0 bases and J by 6 bases, with 8 bases between them. This CDR3 spans 13 amino acids. The V gene's germline CDR1 is SGHDN and CDR2 FVKESK. In DNA form, the CDR3 reads TGTGCCAGCAGCCAAGAGTATATGCAGACCCAGTACTTC. Its translation: CASSQEYMQTQYF. Combining the CDR3 with reference TRBV14 and TRBJ2-5 gives the whole variable domain EAGVTQFPSHSVIEKGQTVTLRCDPISGHDNLYWYRRVMGKEIKFLLHFVKESKQDESGMPNNRFLAERTGGTYSTLKVQPAELEDSGVYFCASSQEYMQTQYFGPGTRLLVL.

In DNA, the CDR3 is TGCAGCGTTTTGTCAGGGGCCGGCTACACCTTC. It encodes CSVLSGAGYTF. This chain connects TRBV29-1 to TRBJ1-2, with a weak D call TRBD1 (6 bases). V was cut by 5 bases and J by 8 bases, with 12 bases left in between. The CDR3 is made up of 11 amino acids. Germline V gives CDR1 SQVTM, CDR2 ANQGSEA.

The V gene is TRBV9, the J gene TRBJ2-1; D uncertain. Germline V gene lookup returns CDR1 SGDLS and CDR2 YYNGEE. The CDR3 is 14 amino acids. V was clipped by 0 bases and J by 6 bases, with 10 bases between them. CDR3 in amino acids: CASSVENRINEQFF. DNA for the CDR3: TGTGCCAGCAGCGTAGAGAATCGGATCAATGAGCAGTTCTTC.

This clonotype was seen at least ten times. The chain uses TRBV7-2 and TRBJ2-1, with D unresolved. The V gene lost 0 bases and the J gene lost 12 bases, with 12 bases spanning the gap. Germline lookup yields CDR1 SGHTA and CDR2 FQGNSA. This CDR3 is 13 amino acids long. The DNA for the CDR3 is TGTGCCAGCAGCTTAGCTGGTGGGCTTTTGCAGTTCTTC. This codes for CASSLAGGLLQFF.